This T cell receptor (beta chain) was retrieved from a study of blood T cells in healthy people across ages. A sample-barcoded 5' primer and a J-beta primer mix were used in a second PCR of roughly 6 to 12 cycles. TCRdb passed the 5' RACE reads through MiXCR, listing each CDR3 protein once. In the table there are 1.5 million to 2 million distinct CDR3 sequences, 30% to 40% of which are singletons. The authors extracted at least 6 micrograms of total RNA per sample. As regards this clonotype: The antigen is not known.

Study observations and caveats: Changes in expanded clonotypes were possibly confounded, as the CMV status of donors was unknown.

The CDR3 runs to 13 residues. The V gene's germline CDR1 is SQVTM and CDR2 ANQGSEA. Sample: blood. This sequence originates from a woman aged 30 to 39 in good health. The V and J genes are TRBV29-1 and TRBJ1-1; tentatively, D is TRBD1 (5 bases). The CDR3, as DNA: TGCAGTACTAGCGGGACCATGGACACTGAAGCTTTCTTT. This codes for CSTSGTMDTEAFF.